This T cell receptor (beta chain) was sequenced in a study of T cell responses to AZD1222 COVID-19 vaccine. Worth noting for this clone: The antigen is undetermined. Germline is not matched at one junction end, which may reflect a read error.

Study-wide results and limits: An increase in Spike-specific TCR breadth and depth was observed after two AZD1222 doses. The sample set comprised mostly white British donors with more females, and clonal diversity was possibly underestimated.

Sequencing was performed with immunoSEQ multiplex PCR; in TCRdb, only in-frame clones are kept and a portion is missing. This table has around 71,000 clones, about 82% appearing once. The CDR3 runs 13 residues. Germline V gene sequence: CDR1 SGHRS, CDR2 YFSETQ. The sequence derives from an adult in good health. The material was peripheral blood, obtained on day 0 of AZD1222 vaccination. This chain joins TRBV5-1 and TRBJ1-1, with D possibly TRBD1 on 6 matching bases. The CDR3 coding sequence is TGCGCCAGCAGCTCAAGGGGGGACACGGAAGCTTTCTTT. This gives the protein CASSSRGDTEAFF.